This T cell receptor (beta chain) is drawn from a study of cytomegalovirus exposure and HLA in healthy donors. Study-level background: A later analysis reported the approximately 120 validation repertoires used the same platform as the 666 first-cohort repertoires. General study points: Diagnosis of cytomegalovirus status made by the classifier reportedly showed high specificity and sensitivity. Researchers catalogued approximately 160 TCR beta chains as cytomegalovirus-associated. The tendency of first-cohort TCR clusters to co-occur in the 120 or so validation repertoires was identified by a subsequent analysis.

Comment on this clone: Its specificity is not known.

Produced via immunoSEQ multiplex PCR; TCRdb's table is partial and in-frame only. The sample consists of some 170,000 clones, around nine tenths of them appearing once. Losses at the gene ends were 1 base for V and 1 base for J; bases not matched to a gene: 2. The CDR3 has 15 amino acids. The V gene's germline CDR1 is PRHDT and CDR2 FYEKMQ (reference sequence). Sequencing was carried out using PBMCs. This sequence originates from a man aged 18 to 29 in good health and CMV-seropositive. The chain couples TRBV13 to TRBJ2-3; 7 nucleotides match TRBD1. The CDR3 loop is CASSLEGGRTDTQYF. The CDR3 DNA reads TGTGCCAGCAGCTTAGAAGGGGGCCGCACAGATACGCAGTATTTT.